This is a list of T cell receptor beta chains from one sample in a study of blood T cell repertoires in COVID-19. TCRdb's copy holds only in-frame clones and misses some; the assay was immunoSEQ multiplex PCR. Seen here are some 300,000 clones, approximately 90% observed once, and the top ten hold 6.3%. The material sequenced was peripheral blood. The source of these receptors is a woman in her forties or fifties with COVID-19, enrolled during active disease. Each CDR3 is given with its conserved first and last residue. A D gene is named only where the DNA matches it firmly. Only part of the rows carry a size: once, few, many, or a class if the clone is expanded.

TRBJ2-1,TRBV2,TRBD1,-,TGTGCCAGCAGTGGTGTGGACAGGGCCTACAATGAGCAGTTCTTC,CASSGVDRAYNEQFF
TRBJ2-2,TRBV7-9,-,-,TGTGCCAGCAGCTTACCATTAAGAGGACAGACGAACACCGGGGAGCTGTTTTTT,CASSLPLRGQTNTGELFF
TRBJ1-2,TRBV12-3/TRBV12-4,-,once,TGTGCCAGCAGTTTAAACGGGGGCTACACCTTC,CASSLNGGYTF
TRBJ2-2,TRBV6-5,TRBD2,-,TGTGCCAGCAGTTCCCCGGCTAGCGGGATCGCCGGGGAGCTGTTTTTT,CASSSPASGIAGELFF
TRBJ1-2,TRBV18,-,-,TGTGCCAGCTCACCGATAGAGGTTCTCGGCTATGGCTACACCTTC,CASSPIEVLGYGYTF
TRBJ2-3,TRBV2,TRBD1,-,TGTGCCAGCAGTTGGACAGGGGGCTTAGGTACAGATACGCAGTATTTT,CASSWTGGLGTDTQYF
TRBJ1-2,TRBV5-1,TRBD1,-,TGCGCCAGCAGCTCCCCGGCGGGACAGGGCGCCTATGGCTACACCTTC,CASSSPAGQGAYGYTF
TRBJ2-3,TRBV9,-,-,TGTGCCAGCAGCGTATCCCCTAACACAGATACGCAGTATTTT,CASSVSPNTDTQYF
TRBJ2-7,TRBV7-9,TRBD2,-,TGTGCCAGCAGCGCTAGCGGATTCTACGAGCAGTACTTC,CASSASGFYEQYF
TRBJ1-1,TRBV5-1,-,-,TGCGCCAGCAGCCCTGACAGGTACGAAACTGAAGCTTTCTTT,CASSPDRYETEAFF
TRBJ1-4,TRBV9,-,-,TGTGCCAGCAGCGCCCACCGAGGGGGAAAACTGTTTTTT,CASSAHRGGKLFF
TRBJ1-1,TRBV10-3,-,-,TGTGCCATAGAACAGGGATATGGCACTGAAGCTTTCTTT,CAIEQGYGTEAFF
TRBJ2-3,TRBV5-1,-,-,TGCGCCAGCAGCTTTATGGGAGACGCAGATACGCAGTATTTT,CASSFMGDADTQYF
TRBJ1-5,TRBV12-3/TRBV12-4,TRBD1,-,TGTGCCATCAGACAGGGTCGCAATCAGCCCCAGCATTTT,CAIRQGRNQPQHF
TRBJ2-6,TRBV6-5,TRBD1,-,TGTGCCAGCAGCCACAGGGGGTCTGGGGCCAACGTCCTGACTTTC,CASSHRGSGANVLTF
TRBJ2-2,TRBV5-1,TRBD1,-,TGCGCCAGCGGGGACAGGGGGTACACCGGGGAGCTGTTTTTT,CASGDRGYTGELFF
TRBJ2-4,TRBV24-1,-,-,TGTGCCACCAGCGGGGAAGCCAAAAACATTCAGTACTTC,CATSGEAKNIQYF
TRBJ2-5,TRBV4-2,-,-,TGTGCCAGCAGCCGAAAGAGTGGGGAGGAGACCCAGTACTTC,CASSRKSGEETQYF
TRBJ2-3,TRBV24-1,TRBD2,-,TGTGCCACCAGTGATTTTTTTAGGACTAGCGGGAGCACAGATACGCAGTATTTT,CATSDFFRTSGSTDTQYF
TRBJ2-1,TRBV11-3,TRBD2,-,TGTGCCAGCTCGGGGGGAACCTACAATGAGCAGTTCTTC,CASSGGTYNEQFF
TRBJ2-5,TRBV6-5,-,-,TGTGCCAGCAGCATTTCCCGCCAGGGTGAGACCCAGTACTTC,CASSISRQGETQYF
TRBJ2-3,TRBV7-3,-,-,TGTGCCAGCAGCTTACTCACAGCAGCAGATACGCAGTATTTT,CASSLLTAADTQYF
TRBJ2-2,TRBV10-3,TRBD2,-,TGTGCCATCAGTGAGAGGTGGCTAGCGGGCTTCTCTTGGCAAACGGGGGGACCCGGGGAGCTGTTTTTT,CAISERWLAGFSWQTGGPGELFF